The 26 T cell receptor beta chains presented below share a single source sample, sequenced in a study of OX40 agonist ivuxolimab in advanced cancers. Method: immunoSEQ multiplex PCR; TCRdb's copy keeps in-frame clones and lacks some. In the table there are tens of thousands of clones, about 85% of which are singletons. The starting material was CD4+ or CD8+ T cells sorted from blood, obtained in a trial of the OX40 agonist ivuxolimab. These TCRs come from an adult with an advanced solid tumor such as melanoma, head and neck, liver or kidney cancer.

This clone has just one count. The germline gene is not matched at one end of the junction; a read error may be the cause. The chain's CDR3 is CATSGDRELDTEAFF. CDR3 coding DNA: TGTGCCACCAGCGGAGACAGGGAATTGGACACTGAAGCTTTCTTT. The rearrangement uses TRBV15 and TRBJ1-1, with 7 bases lining up with TRBD1. Germline values: CDR1 LNHNV, CDR2 YYDKDF (reference sequence). This CDR3 has 15 amino acids.

The chain combines TRBV30 with TRBJ2-3; TRBD1 matches 8 bases. This CDR3 comprises 21 residues. Germline-derived CDR1 and CDR2 are GTSNPN and SVGIG (reference sequence). Unmatched junction bases numbered 25, after V lost 5 bases and J lost 0 bases. The CDR3 DNA sequence: TGTGCCTGGGCGGCGTCCCCCCACAGGGGGAAACCATCGACTAGCACAGATACGCAGTATTTT. Amino acids: CAWAASPHRGKPSTSTDTQYF. The entire variable domain, with the rest obtained from reference TRBV30 and TRBJ2-3, is as follows: SQTIHQWPATLVQPVGSPLSLECTVEGTSNPNLYWYRQAAGRGLQLLFYSVGIGQISSEVPQNLSASRPQDRQFILSSKKLLLSDSGFYLCAWAASPHRGKPSTSTDTQYFGPGTRLTVL.

The rearrangement joins TRBV7-9 to TRBJ1-5, with 7 nucleotides matching TRBD1. This CDR3 has 13 amino acids. Germline CDR1 SEHNR, CDR2 FQNEAQ (reference sequence). V lost 5 bases and J lost 5; bases outside the gene matches: 3. The CDR3 region has the DNA TGTGCCAGCAGCGGGACAGTCTATCAGCCCCAGCATTTT. Protein product: CASSGTVYQPQHF.

This clone was found once. This sequence joins TRBV7-9 and TRBJ2-5, with D perhaps being TRBD1 or TRBD2 (5 bases each). CDR1 and CDR2 from the germline V gene are SEHNR and FQNEAQ (reference sequence). The V and J ends lost 8 bases and 6 bases respectively, with 16 bases between them. There are 13 residues in the CDR3. The CDR3 DNA reads TGTGCCAGCGGACGAGGGGAGAGGCAGACCCAGTACTTC. Protein sequence: CASGRGERQTQYF. Filled out from reference TRBV7-9 and TRBJ2-5, the complete variable domain reads DTGVSQNPRHKITKRGQNVTFRCDPISEHNRLYWYRQTLGQGPEFLTYFQNEAQLEKSRLLSDRFSAERPKGSFSTLEIQRTEQGDSAMYLCASGRGERQTQYFGPGTRLLVL.

The V and J genes are TRBV6-1 and TRBJ2-7, with D hard to call. There are 15 residues in the CDR3. Trimming shortened V by 3 bases and J by 0 bases, and 12 bases separated the two germline ends. Germline loops: CDR1 MNHNS, CDR2 SASEGT. This CDR3 reads CASSEATQISYEQYV. The DNA of the CDR3 is TGTGCCAGCAGTGAGGCTACACAAATCTCCTACGAGCAGTACGTC.

This clone was observed a single time. The chain recombines TRBV5-1 with TRBJ1-1; tentative D call: TRBD1 (6 bases). The ends were cut back, 2 bases at V and 0 bases at J, with 11 bases in the middle. The CDR3 sequence is 15 residues long. Germline CDR1 and CDR2: SGHRS and YFSETQ. The CDR3 reads CASSFTGYMNTEAFF. CDR3 sequence (DNA): TGCGCCAGCAGCTTTACAGGGTACATGAACACTGAAGCTTTCTTT.

The chain uses TRBV7-2 and TRBJ2-7; TRBD1 agrees at 7 bases. The CDR3 runs 16 residues. CDR1 SGHTA and CDR2 FQGNSA come from the germline V gene. With V trimmed by 5 bases and J by 3 bases, 13 bases remained unmatched. The CDR3 coding sequence is TGTGCCAGCAGCCCCTTCCGGGTGGGACAGAGCTACGAGCAGTACTTC. Its protein is CASSPFRVGQSYEQYF.

This sequence joins TRBV7-9 and TRBJ2-1; 10 nucleotides align to TRBD2. The CDR3 is made up of 15 amino acids. J was trimmed by 6 bases and V by 2 bases; bases with no gene match: 4. Germline V CDR1 and CDR2: SEHNR, FQNEAQ (reference sequence). The CDR3 loop is CASSLYSGGANEQFF. The DNA for the CDR3 is TGTGCCAGCAGCTTATACAGCGGGGGGGCCAATGAGCAGTTCTTC.

This rearrangement joins TRBV19 to TRBJ2-3, with 11 bases matching TRBD2. Germline lookup yields CDR1 LNHDA and CDR2 SQIVND (reference sequence). The V and J ends lost 6 bases and 5 bases, in that order; junction bases with no gene match: 10. The CDR3 sequence is 16 residues long. CDR3 bases: TGTGCCAGTAGCAGAAAGACTAGCGGGAAAGGAGATACGCAGTATTTT. Protein product: CASSRKTSGKGDTQYF.

The rearrangement links TRBV28 to TRBJ2-5; D is possibly TRBD1 or TRBD2 (6 bases each). CDR1 MDHEN and CDR2 SYDVKM come from the germline V gene. The V end lost 10 bases, the J end lost 2 bases, and 17 bases lay between the germline ends. The CDR3 runs 14 residues. The CDR3 DNA sequence: TGTGCCACCTCGGGGGCAGGGATACAAGAGACCCAGTACTTC. Translating gives CATSGAGIQETQYF.

This clone has a single count. As DNA, the CDR3 is TGTGCCAGTAGTATGGGCCTAGCGCAAGAGACCCAGTACTTC. Protein: CASSMGLAQETQYF. The chain uses TRBV19 and TRBJ2-5, with a weak D call TRBD2 (6 bases). This CDR3 is built from 14 residues. Germline V lookup: CDR1 LNHDA, CDR2 SQIVND (reference sequence). Trimming took 3 bases from V and 2 from J, leaving 10 bases between them.

The gene calls are TRBV10-3 and TRBJ2-1, with D perhaps matching TRBD1 or TRBD2 (5 bases each). V lost 4 bases, J lost 10 bases, and 11 bases lay in between. Germline V gives CDR1 ENHRY, CDR2 SYGVKD. This CDR3 region has 12 residues. CDR3 sequence (DNA): TGTGCCATCAGTGCAGAAGGGACGGAGCAGTTCTTC. Translating it yields CAISAEGTEQFF.

The V and J genes are TRBV14 and TRBJ2-3, with D maybe TRBD2 (7 bases). CDR3 length: 16 amino acids. Per the germline V gene, CDR1 is SGHDN and CDR2 is FVKESK. With 4 bases removed from V and 3 bases from J, the gap between germline ends came to 17 bases. The CDR3 sequence: CASSRVGGLYTDTQYF. The CDR3, as DNA: TGTGCCAGCAGCCGAGTGGGGGGGCTCTATACAGATACGCAGTATTTT. The full variable domain, completed using reference TRBV14 and TRBJ2-3, is EAGVTQFPSHSVIEKGQTVTLRCDPISGHDNLYWYRRVMGKEIKFLLHFVKESKQDESGMPNNRFLAERTGGTYSTLKVQPAELEDSGVYFCASSRVGGLYTDTQYFGPGTRLTVL.

The chain has TRBV21-1 and TRBJ1-5. TRBV21-1 is described as a pseudogene. The CDR3 loop spans 15 amino acids. CDR3 DNA: TGTGCCAGCAGCAAAGTGCCCGGTTCTAATCAGCCCCAGCATTTT. Translating it yields CASSKVPGSNQPQHF.

The V call is TRBV29-1, the J call TRBJ2-2; 9 positions match TRBD2. J lost 5 bases, V lost 0 bases, and 7 bases had no gene match. The CDR3 contains 16 residues. Germline values: CDR1 SQVTM, CDR2 ANQGSEA. CDR3 sequence (DNA): TGCAGCGTTGAAGATCAGGCGGGGGGGCCTACCGGGGAGCTGTTTTTT. It codes for CSVEDQAGGPTGELFF.

This clone appeared once. The chain couples TRBV18 to TRBJ2-2; TRBD1 matches 10 bases. V gave up 6 bases and J gave up 3 bases; unmatched junction bases: 7. CDR1 KGHSH and CDR2 LQKENI come from the germline V gene. The CDR3 runs 16 residues. CDR3 loop: CASSLRQGADTGELFF. The CDR3 DNA reads as TGTGCCAGCTCTCTAAGACAGGGGGCGGACACCGGGGAGCTGTTTTTT.

The CDR3, as DNA: TGTGCCAGCAGCTTAGAATCAGGGTCGGGCGAGCAGTACTTC. Protein sequence: CASSLESGSGEQYF. The gene calls are TRBV11-2 and TRBJ2-7; weak D call: TRBD1 (5 bases). CDR1 and CDR2 from the germline V gene are SGHAT and FQNNGV. CDR3 length: 14 amino acids. V was shortened by 0 bases and J by 6 bases, with 12 bases between the two germline ends.

This chain uses TRBV7-2 with TRBJ2-1; either TRBD1 or TRBD2 may supply D (7 bases each). The germline V and J ends were trimmed by 3 bases and 3 bases, with 15 bases remaining between them. The V gene's germline CDR1 is SGHTA and CDR2 FQGNSA. The CDR3 covers 16 residues. CDR3 in DNA: TGTGCCAGCAGCTTCCATTCAGGGGGGGTCTACAATGAGCAGTTCTTC. It codes for CASSFHSGGVYNEQFF. Variable domain in full (rest from reference TRBV7-2 and TRBJ2-1): GAGVSQSPSNKVTEKGKDVELRCDPISGHTALYWYRQSLGQGLEFLIYFQGNSAPDKSGLPSDRFSAERTGGSVSTLTIQRTQQEDSAVYLCASSFHSGGVYNEQFFGPGTRLTVL.

V gene TRBV19 combines with J gene TRBJ1-1, with D possibly being TRBD1 (6 bases). This CDR3 is 14 amino acids long. V was clipped by 5 bases and J by 0 bases, with 10 bases between them. The germline CDR1 and CDR2 sequences are LNHDA and SQIVND (reference sequence). CDR3 sequence reads: CASSGRTVNTEAFF. In nucleotides, the CDR3 is TGTGCCAGTAGTGGCAGGACAGTGAACACTGAAGCTTTCTTT.

The rearrangement links TRBV28 to TRBJ1-2; no definite D call. The CDR3 loop spans 15 amino acids. Germline CDR1 is MDHEN and CDR2 is SYDVKM. V was clipped by 6 bases and J by 1 base, with 15 bases between them. The CDR3: CASRSPGSRNYGYTF. For the CDR3, the DNA is TGTGCCAGCAGGTCCCCCGGATCGCGTAACTATGGCTACACCTTC.

The chain is built from TRBV28 and TRBJ1-3; D remains unclear. Germline V gene data show CDR1 as MDHEN and CDR2 as SYDVKM. CDR3 length: 16 amino acids. V lost 5 bases, J lost 0 bases, and 14 bases lay in between. The CDR3 DNA is TGTGCCAGCAGTACCACAGTACTTAGCTCTGGAAACACCATATATTTT. It translates to CASSTTVLSSGNTIYF.

The chain recombines TRBV2 with TRBJ2-6; D ambiguous. The CDR3 sequence is 15 residues long. The germline V gene encodes CDR1 SNHLY and CDR2 FYNNEI. Trimming cost V 0 bases and J 4 bases, with 7 bases left between them. The CDR3 sequence is CASSEAGMGANVLTF. CDR3 nucleotides: TGTGCCAGCAGTGAAGCTGGGATGGGGGCCAACGTCCTGACTTTC.

This clone was counted once. The chain links TRBV7-6 to TRBJ2-2, with a tentative D call TRBD1 (6 bases). V was shortened by 0 bases and J by 0 bases, with 8 bases between the two germline ends. Germline V CDR1 and CDR2: SGHVS, FNYEAQ. This CDR3 comprises 16 residues. The chain's CDR3 is CASSLATGTNTGELFF. The CDR3 DNA sequence: TGTGCCAGCAGCTTAGCGACAGGCACGAACACCGGGGAGCTGTTTTTT.

V usage is TRBV20-1 and J usage is TRBJ2-3, with no clear D. V lost 7 bases, J lost 9 bases, and 14 bases lay in between. CDR1 is DFQATT and CDR2 is SNEGSKA in the germline V gene (reference sequence). The CDR3 is made up of 11 amino acids. Here the CDR3 DNA reads TGCAGTGGCAAAGCAGACGAGACGCAGTATTTT. It encodes CSGKADETQYF.

The chain combines TRBV5-1 with TRBJ2-7, with D unclear. V lost 0 bases, J lost 1 base, and 14 bases lay in between. The CDR3 sequence is 16 residues long. CDR1 SGHRS and CDR2 YFSETQ come from the germline V gene. CDR3 loop: CASSLGATAISYEQYF. CDR3 bases: TGCGCCAGCAGCTTGGGAGCCACCGCTATATCCTACGAGCAGTACTTC.

The CDR3 spells CASSQEAAPINSPLHF. CDR3 nucleotides: TGCGCCAGCAGCCAAGAAGCAGCGCCGATTAATTCACCCCTCCACTTT. This chain uses TRBV4-1 with TRBJ1-6, with unresolved D. Trimming removed 0 bases from V and 6 bases from J, with 12 bases in between. The V gene's germline CDR1 is MGHRA and CDR2 YSYEKL. The CDR3 runs to 16 residues.